The clone carrying this T cell receptor beta chain was counted between two and nine times. The target antigen is unknown. These data originate in a study of cytomegalovirus exposure and HLA in healthy donors. Study-level information: One earlier analysis, a look at about 179 million T cells, found about 110 million unique TCR beta sequences.

Study-level results: Further analysis was carried out later, and it showed several of the most significant clusters appearing linked to common viral pathogens. The listing of 150 to 200 TCR beta chains classed them as cytomegalovirus-associated. The HLA-A and HLA-B alleles of most subjects were reportedly predicted accurately from TCR beta sequences.

The germline V gene encodes CDR1 LNHNV and CDR2 YYDKDF (reference sequence). CDR3 length equals 14 residues. V shed 4 bases, J shed 6 bases, and the junction held 5 bases outside the gene matches. PCR primers comprised 60 Vbeta and 13 Jbeta primers. Some clones are missing from TCRdb's copy, which holds only in-frame ones; the method was immunoSEQ multiplex PCR. The sample includes 150,000 to 200,000 clones, 75% to 80% seen only once; the top ten take 2.9%. The clonotype was recovered from a female donor in good health and CMV-seronegative. Sequencing was carried out using PBMCs. The V call is TRBV15, the J call TRBJ1-4, with 7 bases lining up with TRBD1. The CDR3, as DNA: TGTGCCACCAGCAACAGGGGAGGAGATGAAAAACTGTTTTTT. Residues: CATSNRGGDEKLFF. Looking up the rest from reference TRBV15 and TRBJ1-4 gives the full variable domain: DAMVIQNPRYQVTQFGKPVTLSCSQTLNHNVMYWYQQKSSQAPKLLFHYYDKDFNNEADTPDNFQSRRPNTSFCFLDIRSPGLGDTAMYLCATSNRGGDEKLFFGSGTQLSVL.